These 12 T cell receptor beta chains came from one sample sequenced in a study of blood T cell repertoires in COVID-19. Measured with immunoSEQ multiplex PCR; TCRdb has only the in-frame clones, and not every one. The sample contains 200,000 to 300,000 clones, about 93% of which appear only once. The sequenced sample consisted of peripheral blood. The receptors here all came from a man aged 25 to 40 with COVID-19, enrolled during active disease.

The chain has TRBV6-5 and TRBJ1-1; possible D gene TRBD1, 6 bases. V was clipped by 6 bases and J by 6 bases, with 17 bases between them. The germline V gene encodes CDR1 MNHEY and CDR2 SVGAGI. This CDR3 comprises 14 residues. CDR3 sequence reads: CASRNRDTIPEAFF. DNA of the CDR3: TGTGCCAGCAGGAACCGGGACACGATCCCTGAAGCTTTCTTT.

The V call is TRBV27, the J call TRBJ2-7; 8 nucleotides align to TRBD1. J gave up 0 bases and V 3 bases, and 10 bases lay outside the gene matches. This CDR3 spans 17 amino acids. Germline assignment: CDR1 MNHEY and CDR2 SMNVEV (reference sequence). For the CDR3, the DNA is TGTGCCAGCAGTTTTACCGGACAGGGAAGACCCTCCTACGAGCAGTACTTC. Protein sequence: CASSFTGQGRPSYEQYF.

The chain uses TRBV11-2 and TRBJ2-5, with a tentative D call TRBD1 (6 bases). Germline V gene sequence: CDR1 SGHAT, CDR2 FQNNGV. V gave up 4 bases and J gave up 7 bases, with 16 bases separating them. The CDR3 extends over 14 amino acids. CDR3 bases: TGTGCCAGCAGCTGGGACAAAACCTGGGGGACCCAGTACTTC. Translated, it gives CASSWDKTWGTQYF.

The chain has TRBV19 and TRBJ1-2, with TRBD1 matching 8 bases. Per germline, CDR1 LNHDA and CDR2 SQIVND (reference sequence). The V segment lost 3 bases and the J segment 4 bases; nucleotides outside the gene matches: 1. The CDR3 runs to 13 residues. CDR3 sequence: CASSIQGAYGYTF. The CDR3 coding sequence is TGTGCCAGTAGTATCCAGGGGGCCTATGGCTACACCTTC.

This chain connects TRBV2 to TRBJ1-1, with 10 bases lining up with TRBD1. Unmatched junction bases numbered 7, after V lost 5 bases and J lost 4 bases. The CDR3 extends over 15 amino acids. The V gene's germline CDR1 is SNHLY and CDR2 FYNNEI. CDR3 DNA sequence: TGTGCCAGCAGTCAGGACAGGGGGGGATCCACTGAAGCTTTCTTT. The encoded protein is CASSQDRGGSTEAFF. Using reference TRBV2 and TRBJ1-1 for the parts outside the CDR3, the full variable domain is EPEVTQTPSHQVTQMGQEVILRCVPISNHLYFYWYRQILGQKVEFLVSFYNNEISEKSEIFDDQFSVERPDGSNFTLKIRSTKLEDSAMYFCASSQDRGGSTEAFFGQGTRLTVV.

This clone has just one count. The CDR3 region is CASSYSGTESTEAFF. CDR3 DNA: TGTGCCAGCAGTTATTCCGGGACAGAGAGCACTGAAGCTTTCTTT. The J gene is TRBJ1-1, the V gene TRBV6-5; TRBD1 matches 7 bases. Germline V gene lookup returns CDR1 MNHEY and CDR2 SVGAGI. Losses at the gene ends were 3 bases for V and 4 bases for J; bases not matched to a gene: 8. The CDR3 is 15 amino acids.

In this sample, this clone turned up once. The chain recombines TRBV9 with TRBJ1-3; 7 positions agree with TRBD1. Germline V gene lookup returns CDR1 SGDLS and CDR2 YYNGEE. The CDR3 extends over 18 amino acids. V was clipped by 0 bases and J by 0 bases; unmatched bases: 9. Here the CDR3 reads CASSVGPGTAVSGNTIYF. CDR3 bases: TGTGCCAGCAGCGTAGGTCCCGGGACAGCGGTCTCTGGAAACACCATATATTTT. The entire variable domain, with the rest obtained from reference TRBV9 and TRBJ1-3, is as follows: DSGVTQTPKHLITATGQRVTLRCSPRSGDLSVYWYQQSLDQGLQFLIQYYNGEERAKGNILERFSAQQFPDLHSELNLSSLELGDSALYFCASSVGPGTAVSGNTIYFGEGSWLTVV.

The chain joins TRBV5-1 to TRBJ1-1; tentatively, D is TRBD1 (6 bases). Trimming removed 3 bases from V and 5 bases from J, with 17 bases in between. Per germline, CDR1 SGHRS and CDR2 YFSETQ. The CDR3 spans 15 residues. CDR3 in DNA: TGCGCCAGCAGCTCCGAAAATCAGGGGTGGACTGAAGCTTTCTTT. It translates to CASSSENQGWTEAFF.

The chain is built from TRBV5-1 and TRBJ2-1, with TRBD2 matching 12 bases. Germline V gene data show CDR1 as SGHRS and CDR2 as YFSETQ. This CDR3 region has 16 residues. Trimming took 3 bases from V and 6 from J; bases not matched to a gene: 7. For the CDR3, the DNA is TGCGCCAGCAGCTACTCTAGCGGGGGGGCCGGCAATGAGCAGTTCTTC. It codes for CASSYSSGGAGNEQFF. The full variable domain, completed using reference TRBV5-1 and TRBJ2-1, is KAGVTQTPRYLIKTRGQQVTLSCSPISGHRSVSWYQQTPGQGLQFLFEYFSETQRNKGNFPGRFSGRQFSNSRSEMNVSTLELGDSALYLCASSYSSGGAGNEQFFGPGTRLTVL.

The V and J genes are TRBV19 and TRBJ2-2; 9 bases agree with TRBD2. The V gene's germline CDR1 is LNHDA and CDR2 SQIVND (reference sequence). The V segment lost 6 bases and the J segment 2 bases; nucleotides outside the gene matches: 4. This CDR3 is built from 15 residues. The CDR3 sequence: CASRGLAGNTGELFF. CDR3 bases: TGTGCCAGTAGAGGGCTAGCGGGAAACACCGGGGAGCTGTTTTTT. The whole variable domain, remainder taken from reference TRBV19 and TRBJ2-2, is DGGITQSPKYLFRKEGQNVTLSCEQNLNHDAMYWYRQDPGQGLRLIYYSQIVNDFQKGDIAEGYSVSREKKESFPLTVTSAQKNPTAFYLCASRGLAGNTGELFFGEGSRLTVL.

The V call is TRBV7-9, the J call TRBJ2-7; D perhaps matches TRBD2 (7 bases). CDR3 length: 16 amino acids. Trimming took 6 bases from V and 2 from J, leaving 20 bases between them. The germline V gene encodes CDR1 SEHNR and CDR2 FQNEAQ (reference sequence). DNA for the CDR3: TGTGCCAGCAGTTCCGATGGGGCGGGGGCCCCCTACGAGCAGTACTTC. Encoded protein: CASSSDGAGAPYEQYF.

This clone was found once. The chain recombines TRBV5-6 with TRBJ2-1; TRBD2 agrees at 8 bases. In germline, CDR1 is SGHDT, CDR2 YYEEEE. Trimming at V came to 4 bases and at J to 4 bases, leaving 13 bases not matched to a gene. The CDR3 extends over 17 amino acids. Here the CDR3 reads CASSVVQAGATYNEQFF. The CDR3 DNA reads TGTGCCAGCAGCGTAGTTCAAGCGGGGGCCACTTACAATGAGCAGTTCTTC.